Here is one TCR beta chain with its context. No cognate antigen has been identified for it. Per-nucleotide qualities are absent, and no much larger clonotype sits a single base away. The sample originates from a study of cytomegalovirus exposure and HLA in healthy donors (dated by TCRdb to about 2017). A note on the overall study: According to an earlier analysis of 587 of the donors, about 179 million T cells yielded 95 million to 140 million unique TCR beta sequences and about 300 Gb of sequence data. Across under 500 genotyped donors of the cohort, an average of approximately 240,000 unique TCR beta nucleotide sequences per donor were sequenced, and roughly a sixth of those sequences were non-productive. HLA typing included class I and class II loci at four-digit resolution. In addition to the first cohort of roughly 670 subjects, a separate validation cohort of about 120 different subjects was used. A later analysis re-examined previously published TCR beta repertoires from more than 550 donors and added high-resolution HLA genotyping to investigate patterns of TCR occurrence. An earlier analysis of fewer than 750 of the donors used high-throughput TCR beta sequencing to judge whether each TCR beta V gene segment behaved as functional or pseudogenic. Of the approximately 400 genotyped donors, approximately 83% fell in the genetic ancestry cluster associated with self-reported Caucasian donors. The later analysis used no new phenotypic data to find candidate immune exposures, relying instead on TCR beta sequences and their occurrence across donors. The study was designed to test whether signatures of past pathogen exposure could be identified by cataloging public T cell receptors. An early release that covered fewer than 800 HLA-typed donors contained 250 to 350 gigabases of sequencing data and around 80 million unique TCR sequences. Donor age, sex, ethnicity and CMV serostatus were compiled together with the repertoire data. To predict cytomegalovirus infection status, the study combined high-throughput TCR immunosequencing, statistical association of individual TCRs with disease status, and machine learning. The T cell repertoires of some 670 subjects were profiled by immunosequencing and related to cytomegalovirus serostatus. Genome-wide SNP genotypes for about 65% of the roughly 700 donors were used in a later genetic analysis, which treated that subset as a discovery cohort. All discovery cohort repertoires had been generated using a single sequencing platform. Four or five DR-DQ haplotypes were handled as single units for association and clustering because linkage in the cohort was strong. The number of donors typed differed by locus, with about 629-630 for A, B, C, DRB1 and DQB1, more than 500 for DQA1, nearly 610 for DPA1, and around 450 for DPB1.

Libraries were built with the immunoSEQ multiplex PCR assay. For the multiplex PCR, a mixture combining 60 forward primers for TCR Vbeta segments and 13 reverse primers for TCR Jbeta segments was used. Amplification of the CDR3 region of rearranged TCR beta genes was performed with a multiplex PCR assay on genomic DNA. The amplified TCR beta libraries were sequenced on the Illumina HiSeq System as 87-base-pair reads. In the paper's pipeline: A later analysis tallied around 87 million unique TCR beta chains across the 700 or so repertoires, and approximately 12 million of those chains were shared by two or more donors. To remove PCR and sequencing errors, raw reads were error-corrected and collapsed into unique sequences using a nearest-neighbor algorithm that merged closely related sequences. Alignment of CDR3 sequences to IMGT reference sequences was used to assign V, D and J gene segments. Each retained sequence needed at least a six-nucleotide match to both a V gene segment and a J gene segment. A rearrangement was called productive if the CDR3 had no stop codons and remained in frame with V and J, and every other rearrangement was called non-productive. Following IMGT convention, CDR3 was defined as the stretch from the second conserved V-encoded cysteine to the conserved J-encoded phenylalanine. Sequences without an unambiguous match to a single V gene segment were excluded from the earlier analysis of a few hundred of the donors. An earlier analysis of almost 600 of the donors classified V segments as functional when productive rearrangements were above 56.7% and as segregating when the standard deviation between donors was above 5%. To diagnose cytomegalovirus status from the catalog of TCR beta chain sequences, a statistical classification framework was built. In a later analysis, TCR nucleotide sequences were compared against IMGT/GENE-DB human TR gene sequences so that V and J genes could be assigned. The TCRdist pipeline was used in a later analysis to assign CDR3 sequences and most-parsimonious VDJ recombination scenarios. In a later analysis, each TCR beta chain was defined by its CDR3 amino acid sequence together with its V-gene family, and reads without a unique V-gene family were excluded. As a way to deal with suspected cross-contamination and a sequencing artifact, a later analysis dropped under 600 nucleotide sequences that were highly shared and had low generation probability. A later analysis calculated a clonal expansion index for each public chain from normalized within-repertoire ranks of inferred template counts. Generation probabilities in a later analysis came from a VDJ recombination model fitted to out-of-frame rearrangements, and those results were checked against IGoR. In a later analysis, TCR-TCR, TCR-HLA and TCR-CMV co-occurrence was scored with hypergeometric tests, and a repertoire-size bias correction was applied to TCR pairs. A later analysis estimated false discovery rates by permuting HLA or CMV assignments 20 times. A later analysis grouped co-occurring TCRs with DBSCAN, adding TCRdist sequence similarity when clustering within HLA-allele-positive subsets. For co-occurrence clustering, repertoires with fewer than 30,000 or more than 120,000 public chains were excluded, along with five repertoires with anomalous nucleotide sharing. TCRdb provides this immuneACCESS table in a form limited to in-frame rearrangements. Some clones are lacking; in checked studies, under half of them reflect an unresolved V gene, and why the rest are absent is not known. The DNA was the basis for D and trimming; V, J and clone size are from that table. A total of under 250,000 clones appear in this sample, roughly 87% of them only once. The ten largest clones add up to roughly 5.5% of the sample.

In total, roughly 710 healthy bone marrow donors made up the cohort. All cohort members were sampled while nominally healthy, although unrecorded immune exposures were likely present. The donor was CMV seropositive and was included in the group of about 290 seropositive cohort members. A peripheral blood sample was collected from each donor, and TCR beta sequencing was performed on peripheral blood mononuclear cells. Genomic DNA was extracted from the blood cell samples with the Qiagen DNeasy Blood Extraction Kit. Summary of the overall study and its limitations: A further reported finding was that TCR beta sequences accurately predicted the HLA-A and HLA-B alleles for most subjects in the first cohort. Correlated functional status among segregating V segments might be attributable to linkage disequilibrium, but an unknown experimental factor could not be ruled out. In this cohort, only TCR beta chains were sequenced, and detectable features were limited by the absence of alpha or paired-chain data. V-gene and J-gene trimming of TCR beta chains was associated with a missense DCLRE1C variant in a later genetic analysis, and the association was replicated in an independent cohort. Most CMV-associated TCR beta chains appeared to be HLA-restricted in a later analysis, and the HLA associations seemed to be driven largely by CMV exposure. Assigning TCR associations to individual alleles was difficult when HLA alleles, especially DR and DQ, strongly co-occurred. Three of the identified cytomegalovirus-associated TCR beta chains were confirmed in vitro to be specific for cytomegalovirus antigens. In a later analysis, the rate of TCR association differed among HLA loci, with DRB1 alleles having the most associated TCRs and HLA-C alleles having the fewest. Because HLA typing was unavailable for some donors at each locus, only the typed subset was used in association tests. In both the original and validation cohorts, the classifier was reported to diagnose cytomegalovirus status with high specificity and sensitivity. The sequencing pipeline was judged likely to have produced a cluster of highly shared sequence variants as a technical artifact. Specific HLA alleles were associated with 15,000 to 20,000 TCR beta sequences at a false discovery rate of 0.05 in a later analysis. The study gave a list of 150 to 200 TCR beta chains associated with cytomegalovirus. In an earlier analysis of more than 500 of the donors, most TCR beta V segments appeared in productive rearrangements about 87% or about 30% of the time, broadly matching IMGT annotations. Compared with equally common non-associated chains, HLA-associated TCR beta chains in a later analysis were more clonally expanded and had lower generation probabilities. A later genetic analysis reported fewer N-insertions in productive TCRs among donors in an Asian-associated ancestry cluster than the roughly 650-donor mean. Some IMGT-functional V segments, including TRBV6-2 and TRBV6-3, could not be told apart with the 87-base-pair reads, so those segments were excluded. The presence/absence analyses assumed that sequencing depth was roughly uniform across donors, and that assumption may not be true. Several of the top co-occurrence clusters appeared to be linked to parvovirus B19, influenza, CMV and Epstein-Barr virus, according to a later analysis. While some public TCRs were present in many individuals, most TCR sequences turned up only very rarely across donors. The authors suggested that the approach could potentially be extended to other disease states and immunological phenotypes. CMV serostatus was the only immune exposure information available for the cohort. About 15 rarely observed V segments, including chromosome 9 orphons, were excluded from the earlier analysis of some 590 of the donors because counts were too low.

Taken from the germline V gene, the CDR1 and CDR2 loops are MNHNS and SASEGT. The CDR3 goes from the cysteine to the phenylalanine over 11 residues. Only the CDR3 portion is preserved as DNA: 33 bases, with reading frame beginning at the first base. Trimming removed 6 bases from V and 6 bases from J; the gene matches leave 2 bases unexplained. This TCR was sampled from a middle-aged man in good health and CMV-seropositive. The rearranged chain carries TRBV6-1 and TRBJ2-7; TRBD1 agrees with 7 junctional bases. Sequencing was carried out using PBMCs. The base sequence is TGTGCCAGCAGAACAGGGGTCGAGCAGTACTTC. Its translation is CASRTGVEQYF.